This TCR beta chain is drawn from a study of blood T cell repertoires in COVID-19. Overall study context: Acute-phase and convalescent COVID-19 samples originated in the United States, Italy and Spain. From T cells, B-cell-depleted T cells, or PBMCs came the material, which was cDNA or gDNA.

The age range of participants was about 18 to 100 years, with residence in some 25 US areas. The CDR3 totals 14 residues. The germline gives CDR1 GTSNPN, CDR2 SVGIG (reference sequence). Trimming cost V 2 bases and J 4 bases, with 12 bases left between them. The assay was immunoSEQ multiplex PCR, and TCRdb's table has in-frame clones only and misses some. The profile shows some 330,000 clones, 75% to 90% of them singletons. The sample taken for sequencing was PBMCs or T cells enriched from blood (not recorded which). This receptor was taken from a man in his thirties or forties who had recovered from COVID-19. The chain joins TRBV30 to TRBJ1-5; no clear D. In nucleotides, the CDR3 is TGTGCCTGGAGTCGGGGAACGGGGAATCAGCCCCAGCATTTT. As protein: CAWSRGTGNQPQHF. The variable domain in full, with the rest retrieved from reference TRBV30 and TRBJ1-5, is SQTIHQWPATLVQPVGSPLSLECTVEGTSNPNLYWYRQAAGRGLQLLFYSVGIGQISSEVPQNLSASRPQDRQFILSSKKLLLSDSGFYLCAWSRGTGNQPQHFGDGTRLSIL.